This TCR beta chain derives from a study of CD8+ T cells in alopecia areata. About the research overall: In an open-label trial, patients got 5 to 10 mg tofacitinib twice daily. Overall study findings and caveats: There were also resident alphabeta T cells of normal skin sequenced in scalp samples. Unlike in mice, where it was clearer, TCR sharing across patients was less clear, possibly HLA-related. Compared with normal scalp, lesional scalp had higher clonality and more expanded CD8+ clones.

To note about this clone: The antigen is not known.

Sequencing relied on a cDNA template that was reverse transcribed from extracted RNA. The table came from immunoSEQ multiplex PCR; TCRdb's copy has only in-frame clones and leaves some out. The sample lists 150,000 or so clones; 40% to 50% were seen once. The ends lost 3 bases at V and 1 base at J; junction bases unmatched: 5. From germline, CDR1 is KGHSH and CDR2 LQKENI. The CDR3 runs 15 residues. The receptor comes from a human donor with alopecia areata. The V call is TRBV18, the J call TRBJ2-5, with 7 bases that match TRBD1. Sequenced input: CD4+ T cells sorted from blood. The DNA of the CDR3 is TGTGCCAGCTCACCTCGGACAGGCGTCCAAGAGACCCAGTACTTC. Amino acid sequence: CASSPRTGVQETQYF.